One T cell receptor beta chain is described in this entry. This sample stems from a study of cytomegalovirus exposure and HLA in healthy donors. Whole-study context: It was reported in a later analysis that the 95 to 150 validation repertoires used the same platform as the 666 first-cohort repertoires.

Trimming took 6 bases from V and 8 from J; bases not matched to a gene: 11. The length of the CDR3 is 15 residues. CDR1 is SNHLY and CDR2 is FYNNEI in the germline V gene. Repertoires were generated with immunoSEQ multiplex PCR, while TCRdb's copy carries only in-frame clones and drops some. Of 150,000 to 200,000 clones in the sample, less than 90% are singletons; the top ten hold about a tenth. The chain has TRBV2 and TRBJ1-4, with 8 bases identical to TRBD1. The receptor's source is a man under 40 in good health and CMV-seropositive. The specimen was PBMCs. CDR3 DNA: TGTGCCAGCAGCGCCTCGGGACAGGATACCGAAAAACTGTTTTTT. Protein product: CASSASGQDTEKLFF.